This is a list of T cell receptor beta chains from one sample in a study of T cell responses to AZD1222 COVID-19 vaccine. TCRdb's copy holds only in-frame clones and misses some; the assay was immunoSEQ multiplex PCR. This sample's clone table lists around 140,000 clones. Sequencing was done on a sample of peripheral blood. The receptors come from an adult in good health. Both conserved end residues are part of each CDR3. D genes are given only for firm matches.

v_call: TRBV3-1/TRBV3-2
j_call: TRBJ2-7
d_call: -
cdr3_length: 11
cdr3_nt: TGTGCCAGCAGCCCTGGGGGCGAGCAGTACTTC
cdr3_aa: CASSPGGEQYF

v_call: TRBV20-1
j_call: TRBJ1-2
d_call: TRBD1
cdr3_length: 15
cdr3_nt: TGCAGTGCTAGTTGGTTTGGGACAGGGGCTCTCGGCTACACCTTC
cdr3_aa: CSASWFGTGALGYTF

v_call: TRBV3-1/TRBV3-2
j_call: TRBJ1-5
d_call: -
cdr3_length: 15
cdr3_nt: TGTGCCAGCAGCCAAGATCTATCCGGGGGTCAGCCCCAGCATTTT
cdr3_aa: CASSQDLSGGQPQHF

v_call: TRBV7-2
j_call: TRBJ2-7
d_call: TRBD1
cdr3_length: 16
cdr3_nt: TGTGCCAGCAGCTTAGGCGGGACAGGGTCTTACGACGAGCAGTACTTC
cdr3_aa: CASSLGGTGSYDEQYF

v_call: TRBV7-9
j_call: TRBJ2-7
d_call: -
cdr3_length: 12
cdr3_nt: TGTGCGGGAGGACGCAACTCCTACGAGCAGTACTTC
cdr3_aa: CAGGRNSYEQYF

v_call: TRBV7-2
j_call: TRBJ1-3
d_call: -
cdr3_length: 17
cdr3_nt: TGTGCCAGCAGCAAGAACACGGCTTCAGGCTCTGGAAACACCATATATTTT
cdr3_aa: CASSKNTASGSGNTIYF

v_call: TRBV6-1
j_call: TRBJ2-5
d_call: -
cdr3_length: 18
cdr3_nt: TGTGCCAGCAGTGAAACCTTCACAGGGTTCGGGGCCCAAGAGACCCAGTACTTC
cdr3_aa: CASSETFTGFGAQETQYF

v_call: TRBV11-2
j_call: TRBJ2-7
d_call: -
cdr3_length: 14
cdr3_nt: TGTGCCAGCAGCTTAGTCGACAACGTCTCACGGCAGTACTTC
cdr3_aa: CASSLVDNVSRQYF

v_call: TRBV9
j_call: TRBJ2-2
d_call: TRBD2
cdr3_length: 18
cdr3_nt: TGTGCCAGCAGCGTAAGACTAGCGGGGGAATCCGGAACCGGGGAGCTGTTTTTT
cdr3_aa: CASSVRLAGESGTGELFF

v_call: TRBV11-2
j_call: TRBJ2-7
d_call: -
cdr3_length: 13
cdr3_nt: TGTGCCAGCAGCTTGACCCACGGCTACGAGCAGTACTTC
cdr3_aa: CASSLTHGYEQYF

v_call: TRBV4-2
j_call: TRBJ2-5
d_call: -
cdr3_length: 15
cdr3_nt: TGTGCCAGCAGCCAAGTAGGGACAAGCCAAGAGACCCAGTACTTC
cdr3_aa: CASSQVGTSQETQYF

v_call: TRBV7-2
j_call: TRBJ2-7
d_call: -
cdr3_length: 16
cdr3_nt: TGTGCCAGCAGCCCCGGTGGGGCAGGGGGGAATAGTGGGCAGTACTTC
cdr3_aa: CASSPGGAGGNSGQYF

v_call: TRBV7-9
j_call: TRBJ1-1
d_call: -
cdr3_length: 13
cdr3_nt: TGTGCCAGCAGCTTAACAGGGAACACTGAAGCTTTCTTT
cdr3_aa: CASSLTGNTEAFF

v_call: TRBV3-1/TRBV3-2
j_call: TRBJ1-4
d_call: -
cdr3_length: 13
cdr3_nt: TGTGCCAGCAGCCAAGGGTTTCATGAAAAACTGTTTTTT
cdr3_aa: CASSQGFHEKLFF

v_call: TRBV2
j_call: TRBJ2-5
d_call: TRBD2
cdr3_length: 15
cdr3_nt: TGTGCCAGCAGTTCGACTAGCGGGGGGGCGGGCTCGCAGTACTTC
cdr3_aa: CASSSTSGGAGSQYF

v_call: TRBV27
j_call: TRBJ1-3
d_call: TRBD1
cdr3_length: 13
cdr3_nt: TGTGCCAGCAGCCCGGGACAGAGAAACACCATATATTTT
cdr3_aa: CASSPGQRNTIYF

v_call: TRBV6-1
j_call: TRBJ1-6
d_call: -
cdr3_length: 15
cdr3_nt: TGTGCCAGCAGTGAACAGTGGCAGGGAAGGTACTCCCTCCACTTT
cdr3_aa: CASSEQWQGRYSLHF

v_call: TRBV6-2/TRBV6-3
j_call: TRBJ2-4
d_call: -
cdr3_length: 15
cdr3_nt: TGTGCCAGCAGTGACCCCCATATAGCCAAAAACATTCAGTACTTC
cdr3_aa: CASSDPHIAKNIQYF

v_call: TRBV6-2/TRBV6-3
j_call: TRBJ2-5
d_call: -
cdr3_length: 15
cdr3_nt: TGTGCCAGCAGTTACGGCGCACATTACCAAGAGACCCAGTACTTC
cdr3_aa: CASSYGAHYQETQYF

v_call: TRBV6-5
j_call: TRBJ1-2
d_call: -
cdr3_length: 14
cdr3_nt: TGTGCCAGCAGACCCTTGGTCGTGGAAGGTGGCTACACCTTC
cdr3_aa: CASRPLVVEGGYTF

v_call: TRBV2
j_call: TRBJ1-5
d_call: -
cdr3_length: 14
cdr3_nt: TGTGCCAGCAGTGATTGGACAGCTAATCAGCCCCAGCATTTT
cdr3_aa: CASSDWTANQPQHF

v_call: TRBV12-3/TRBV12-4
j_call: TRBJ2-7
d_call: -
cdr3_length: 11
cdr3_nt: TGTGCCAGCAGTAATATCTACGAGCAGTACTTC
cdr3_aa: CASSNIYEQYF

v_call: TRBV6-2/TRBV6-3
j_call: TRBJ1-2
d_call: TRBD1
cdr3_length: 15
cdr3_nt: TGTGCCAGCAGCAGAAGCAGGGGGCCCCCCTATGGCTACACCTTC
cdr3_aa: CASSRSRGPPYGYTF

v_call: TRBV5-1
j_call: TRBJ2-7
d_call: -
cdr3_length: 12
cdr3_nt: TGCGCCAGCAGCCCATCTACCTACGAGCAGTACTTC
cdr3_aa: CASSPSTYEQYF

v_call: TRBV5-4
j_call: TRBJ1-2
d_call: -
cdr3_length: 15
cdr3_nt: TGTGCCAGCAGCGGCCAGGACTCCTGGACTCGTGGCTACACCTTC
cdr3_aa: CASSGQDSWTRGYTF

v_call: TRBV25-1
j_call: TRBJ1-2
d_call: -
cdr3_length: 11
cdr3_nt: TGTGCCAGCAGTTTTAACTATGGCTACACCTTC
cdr3_aa: CASSFNYGYTF

v_call: TRBV12-5
j_call: TRBJ1-3
d_call: -
cdr3_length: 11
cdr3_nt: TGTGCTAGTGGTTTGCAAAACACCATATATTTT
cdr3_aa: CASGLQNTIYF

v_call: TRBV28
j_call: TRBJ2-7
d_call: -
cdr3_length: 13
cdr3_nt: TGTGCCAGCAGTGCTCCAGGCAACTACGAGCAGTACTTC
cdr3_aa: CASSAPGNYEQYF

v_call: TRBV5-1
j_call: TRBJ2-2
d_call: -
cdr3_length: 13
cdr3_nt: TGCGCCAGCAGCTTGACAGACACCGGGGAGCTGTTTTTT
cdr3_aa: CASSLTDTGELFF

v_call: TRBV27
j_call: TRBJ1-2
d_call: TRBD1
cdr3_length: 15
cdr3_nt: TGTGCCAGCAGGCTGACTTCGGGACAGAACTATGGCTACACCTTC
cdr3_aa: CASRLTSGQNYGYTF

v_call: TRBV27
j_call: TRBJ2-2
d_call: -
cdr3_length: 13
cdr3_nt: TGTGCCAGCAGTTTTATGGGATTCGGGGAGCTGTTTTTT
cdr3_aa: CASSFMGFGELFF

v_call: TRBV11-2
j_call: TRBJ2-5
d_call: -
cdr3_length: 13
cdr3_nt: TGTGCCAGCAGCTCAGGGCATCAAGAGACCCAGTACTTC
cdr3_aa: CASSSGHQETQYF

v_call: TRBV4-3
j_call: TRBJ2-3
d_call: -
cdr3_length: 16
cdr3_nt: TGCGCCAGCAGCCAAGATCGAGGGATTGGCACAGATACGCAGTATTTT
cdr3_aa: CASSQDRGIGTDTQYF

v_call: TRBV7-2
j_call: TRBJ2-7
d_call: -
cdr3_length: 13
cdr3_nt: TGTGCCAGCGGCCCCGGAGGGGGCTACGAGCAGTACTTC
cdr3_aa: CASGPGGGYEQYF

v_call: TRBV4-1
j_call: TRBJ2-3
d_call: TRBD1
cdr3_length: 15
cdr3_nt: TGCGCCAGCAGCGTACAGGGGGCAGCGGTAGATACGCAGTATTTT
cdr3_aa: CASSVQGAAVDTQYF

v_call: TRBV18
j_call: TRBJ1-1
d_call: -
cdr3_length: 15
cdr3_nt: TGTGCCAGCTCACCAAGTTTAACGAGAAACACTGAAGCTTTCTTT
cdr3_aa: CASSPSLTRNTEAFF

v_call: TRBV27
j_call: TRBJ1-5
d_call: TRBD1
cdr3_length: 18
cdr3_nt: TGTGCCAGCAGTTCGATCGGGACAGGGGGAGATGGCAATCAGCCCCAGCATTTT
cdr3_aa: CASSSIGTGGDGNQPQHF

v_call: TRBV4-3
j_call: TRBJ2-7
d_call: TRBD2
cdr3_length: 16
cdr3_nt: TGCGCCAGCAGCCAAGGGGCAGCGGGGGGACCCTACGAGCAGTACTTC
cdr3_aa: CASSQGAAGGPYEQYF

v_call: TRBV28
j_call: TRBJ2-1
d_call: -
cdr3_length: 16
cdr3_nt: TGTGCCAGCAGTTTTTCCGGGACGTTTTTTGACAATGAGCAGTTCTTC
cdr3_aa: CASSFSGTFFDNEQFF

v_call: TRBV30
j_call: TRBJ1-6
d_call: -
cdr3_length: 13
cdr3_nt: TGTGCCTGGAGTGGGGCAGCAAATTCACCCCTCCACTTT
cdr3_aa: CAWSGAANSPLHF

v_call: TRBV15
j_call: TRBJ1-5
d_call: -
cdr3_length: 16
cdr3_nt: TGTGCCACCAGCCCCCGGGTTCGGGGTAGCAATCAGCCCCAGCATTTT
cdr3_aa: CATSPRVRGSNQPQHF

v_call: TRBV7-3
j_call: TRBJ2-1
d_call: -
cdr3_length: 14
cdr3_nt: TGTGCCAGCAGCTTGTCGGGGGCCTCCAATGAGCAGTTCTTC
cdr3_aa: CASSLSGASNEQFF

v_call: TRBV6-2/TRBV6-3
j_call: TRBJ1-3
d_call: -
cdr3_length: 17
cdr3_nt: TGTGCCAGCAACCCCCGGGGAGAATACACCTCTGGAAACACCATATATTTT
cdr3_aa: CASNPRGEYTSGNTIYF